Following are 12 T cell receptor beta chains from one sample sequenced in a study of blood T cell repertoires in COVID-19. Measured with immunoSEQ multiplex PCR; TCRdb has only the in-frame clones, and not every one. The sample gives roughly 300,000 clones, around 88% of which show up once; roughly 1.3% is in the top ten. Sequenced sample: peripheral blood. All receptors come from a woman aged 45-60 years with acute or convalescent COVID-19.

This chain connects TRBV3-1 (or the pseudogene TRBV3-2) to TRBJ1-1, with no clear D. The CDR3 is 11 amino acids. V lost 4 bases and J 5 bases, leaving 5 bases between the germline ends. The germline V gene encodes CDR1 LGHDT and CDR2 YNNKEL (reference sequence). The DNA for the CDR3 is TGTGCCAGCAGCCTGAGGACTGAAGCTTTCTTT. Its translation is CASSLRTEAFF.

V usage is TRBV24-1 and J usage is TRBJ2-2; possible D gene TRBD2, 5 bases. CDR1 is KGHDR and CDR2 is SFDVKD in the germline V gene. This CDR3 contains 13 residues. Trimming took 10 bases from V and 3 from J, leaving 11 bases between them. CDR3 sequence reads: CATSVRDTGELFF. As DNA, the CDR3 is TGTGCCACGAGCGTGAGGGACACCGGGGAGCTGTTTTTT.

The chain couples TRBV6-6 to TRBJ1-1, with D possibly matching TRBD1 (5 bases). This CDR3 has 12 amino acids. V was trimmed by 7 bases and J by 6 bases, leaving 12 bases between them. Germline V gene lookup returns CDR1 MNHNY and CDR2 SVGAGI (reference sequence). CDR3 coding DNA: TGTGCCAGCATTCTCCAGGGCGCTGAAGCTTTCTTT. It codes for CASILQGAEAFF.

The rearrangement joins TRBV15 to TRBJ1-4; D possibly corresponds to TRBD1 (5 bases). Germline lookup yields CDR1 LNHNV and CDR2 YYDKDF (reference sequence). The CDR3 spans 16 residues. V was shortened by 5 bases and J by 6 bases, with 19 bases between the two germline ends. The CDR3 DNA reads as TGTGCCACCAGCCCCCGTTATGGGGCGGAGTATGAAAAACTGTTTTTT. The encoded protein is CATSPRYGAEYEKLFF.

The DNA of the CDR3 is TGTGCCAGCAGCTTAGCCACTCAACTACGGTACACCGGGGAGCTGTTTTTT. It specifies CASSLATQLRYTGELFF. The rearrangement uses TRBV7-9 and TRBJ2-2; D is ambiguous. Deletions cut 0 bases from V and 3 bases from J, with 14 bases between. From germline, CDR1 is SEHNR and CDR2 FQNEAQ (reference sequence). The CDR3 sequence is 17 residues long.

V gene TRBV7-2 combines with J gene TRBJ2-7; TRBD2 might be the D (7 bases). Germline lookup yields CDR1 SGHTA and CDR2 FQGNSA. The CDR3 covers 14 residues. V gave up 1 base and J gave up 2 bases, with 9 bases separating them. CDR3 loop: CASSLVGGPYEQYF. CDR3 bases: TGTGCCAGCAGCTTAGTCGGGGGGCCCTACGAGCAGTACTTC.

CDR3 protein: CASSQDATAWGYTF. DNA of the CDR3: TGCGCCAGCAGCCAAGATGCGACTGCGTGGGGCTACACCTTC. The V gene is TRBV4-3, the J gene TRBJ1-2; unclear D gene. Germline assignment: CDR1 LGHNA and CDR2 YSLEER. The V gene lost 0 bases and the J gene lost 8 bases, with 13 bases spanning the gap. The CDR3 spans 14 residues.

V usage is TRBV18 and J usage is TRBJ1-1; 7 bases match TRBD1. CDR1 is KGHSH, CDR2 LQKENI, per germline. Losses at the gene ends were 3 bases for V and 5 bases for J; bases not matched to a gene: 9. CDR3 length: 15 residues. For the CDR3, the DNA is TGTGCCAGCTCACCCTTTACAGGGGTAGGTACTGAAGCTTTCTTT. This sequence encodes CASSPFTGVGTEAFF.

This clone appeared once. V is TRBV11-2 and J is TRBJ1-1, with D possibly matching TRBD1 (5 bases). The CDR3 contains 14 residues. Germline CDR1 and CDR2: SGHAT and FQNNGV. The V end lost 5 bases, the J end lost 7 bases, and 17 bases lay between the germline ends. The CDR3 bases are TGTGCCAGCAGCGGGCAGGGTTGGCGGGGTGAAGCTTTCTTT. As protein: CASSGQGWRGEAFF.

This chain links TRBV5-1 with TRBJ2-5, with D tentatively TRBD2 (7 bases). The CDR3 runs 15 residues. The V gene's germline CDR1 is SGHRS and CDR2 YFSETQ. Trimming stripped 2 bases from V and 5 bases from J, with 16 bases between. CDR3 bases: TGCGCCAGCAGCTTCCTCGGAGGGGGGGAGGAGACCCAGTACTTC. Its protein is CASSFLGGGEETQYF.

The chain uses TRBV5-1 and TRBJ1-1, with 8 bases that match TRBD1. With 5 bases clipped from V and 1 base from J, the junction kept 7 bases outside the gene matches. CDR1 and CDR2 (germline): SGHRS, YFSETQ. The CDR3 extends over 15 amino acids. This CDR3 reads CASSVTGVRNTEAFF. The CDR3 DNA reads TGCGCCAGCAGTGTGACAGGGGTAAGGAACACTGAAGCTTTCTTT.

The CDR3 region is CATSPSRKGGASLDTQYF. Written as DNA, the CDR3 is TGTGCCACCAGCCCAAGCCGTAAAGGGGGAGCGAGCCTCGATACGCAGTATTTT. V gene TRBV24-1 combines with J gene TRBJ2-3, with a possible D match to TRBD1 (6 bases). Germline CDR1 reads KGHDR; CDR2 reads SFDVKD. V lost 7 bases and J 6 bases, leaving 28 bases between the germline ends. The CDR3 is 18 residues long.